This passage covers 13 T cell receptor beta chains from one sample sequenced in a study of blood T cell repertoires in COVID-19. Assay: immunoSEQ multiplex PCR; the TCRdb copy retains only in-frame clones and omits some. The sample holds hundreds of thousands of clones; 75% to 90% are singletons and the top ten take 7% to 7.5%. Sequencing used peripheral blood. The receptors shown here come from a woman between 55 and 75 years old with COVID-19, enrolled during active disease.

V gene TRBV9 combines with J gene TRBJ1-1, with D uncertain. V lost 0 bases and J lost 3, with 9 bases in between. The CDR3 has 14 residues. Germline loops: CDR1 SGDLS, CDR2 YYNGEE. In DNA, the CDR3 is TGTGCCAGCAGCGTAGTCATCCGGGACACTGAAGCTTTCTTT. Its translation is CASSVVIRDTEAFF.

V is TRBV5-1 and J is TRBJ1-1; D is possibly TRBD1 (5 bases). This CDR3 is built from 13 residues. Trimming removed 0 bases at V and 4 bases at J, with 7 bases between. Germline CDR1 is SGHRS and CDR2 is YFSETQ. The CDR3: CASSLGQFTEAFF. CDR3 DNA: TGCGCCAGCAGCTTGGGACAGTTCACTGAAGCTTTCTTT.

This chain links TRBV21-1 with TRBJ1-3; whether TRBD1, the table's D call, matches the DNA was not checked. TRBV21-1 constitutes a pseudogene. The CDR3 totals 21 residues. CDR3 nucleotide sequence: TGTGCCAGTCCTCCCCCCAGGAGACAGTTGGACCCCACTTCCTCTGGAAACACCATATATTTT. Translation: CASPPPRRQLDPTSSGNTIYF.

The V call is TRBV11-3, the J call TRBJ1-3, with a tentative D call TRBD1 (6 bases). This CDR3 is built from 14 residues. Germline V gives CDR1 SGHNT, CDR2 YENEEA. Trimming removed 6 bases at V and 2 bases at J, with 11 bases between. This CDR3 reads CASRRGATGNTIYF. CDR3 nucleotides: TGTGCCAGCAGGCGGGGGGCTACTGGAAACACCATATATTTT.

This chain uses TRBV3-1 (or the pseudogene TRBV3-2) with TRBJ2-5, with D perhaps matching TRBD2 (6 bases). The CDR3 has 15 amino acids. Germline CDR1 reads LGHDT; CDR2 reads YNNKEL (reference sequence). Trimming stripped 0 bases from V and 5 bases from J, with 13 bases between. The CDR3 sequence is CASSQDLTRGETQYF. CDR3 coding DNA: TGTGCCAGCAGCCAAGATTTGACTAGAGGTGAGACCCAGTACTTC.

The chain is built from TRBV27 and TRBJ2-3; TRBD2 agrees at 10 bases. Germline V lookup: CDR1 MNHEY, CDR2 SMNVEV (reference sequence). This CDR3 comprises 16 residues. V lost 1 base, J lost 4 bases, and 5 bases stayed unmatched. CDR3 residues: CASSLLQRGGSDTQYF. The DNA of the CDR3 is TGTGCCAGCAGTTTATTGCAGCGGGGGGGATCAGATACGCAGTATTTT.

The chain links TRBV15 to TRBJ1-2; D call uncertain. The V end was cut by 3 bases, the J end by 6 bases, with 17 bases between. The germline V gene has CDR1 LNHNV and CDR2 YYDKDF (reference sequence). The CDR3 has 15 residues. The CDR3 spells CATSSNPRDSDGYTF. CDR3 coding DNA: TGTGCCACCAGCAGTAACCCGAGAGATAGTGATGGCTACACCTTC. The full variable domain, rest sourced from reference TRBV15 and TRBJ1-2, is DAMVIQNPRYQVTQFGKPVTLSCSQTLNHNVMYWYQQKSSQAPKLLFHYYDKDFNNEADTPDNFQSRRPNTSFCFLDIRSPGLGDTAMYLCATSSNPRDSDGYTFGSGTRLTVV.

The table lists this clone with a count of one. The V gene is TRBV19, the J gene TRBJ1-2, with D perhaps matching TRBD1 (5 bases). V gave up 3 bases and J gave up 7 bases, with 15 bases separating them. The CDR3 is made up of 14 amino acids. Germline assignment: CDR1 LNHDA and CDR2 SQIVND (reference sequence). CDR3 residues: CASSMGQGMVGYTF. The CDR3 DNA is TGTGCCAGTAGTATGGGTCAGGGAATGGTTGGCTACACCTTC.

The V call is TRBV5-5, the J call TRBJ1-3; possible D gene TRBD1, 5 bases. Looked up from germline, CDR1 is SGHKS and CDR2 is YYEKEE (reference sequence). V lost 4 bases and J 4 bases, leaving 12 bases between the germline ends. The CDR3 spans 14 residues. The CDR3: CASSQYRPGNTIYF. In nucleotides, the CDR3 is TGTGCCAGCAGCCAGTACAGGCCCGGAAACACCATATATTTT.

The chain carries TRBV6-5 and TRBJ2-7; D is unresolved. The V end lost 2 bases, the J end lost 3 bases, and 14 bases lay between the germline ends. The CDR3 runs to 15 residues. Germline V gene data show CDR1 as MNHEY and CDR2 as SVGAGI. The CDR3 sequence: CASSYGPLRVYEQYF. The DNA for the CDR3 is TGTGCCAGCAGTTACGGTCCTCTACGAGTCTACGAGCAGTACTTC.

The chain recombines TRBV19 with TRBJ1-6, with 8 bases that match TRBD1. CDR3 length: 13 residues. The germline V gene encodes CDR1 LNHDA and CDR2 SQIVND (reference sequence). Trimming removed 10 bases from V and 8 bases from J; junction bases left unmatched: 7. The CDR3 reads CATRDRIDSPLHF. For the CDR3, the DNA is TGTGCCACCAGGGACAGGATCGATTCACCCCTCCACTTT. Filled out from reference TRBV19 and TRBJ1-6, the complete variable domain reads DGGITQSPKYLFRKEGQNVTLSCEQNLNHDAMYWYRQDPGQGLRLIYYSQIVNDFQKGDIAEGYSVSREKKESFPLTVTSAQKNPTAFYLCATRDRIDSPLHFGNGTRLTVT.

The rearrangement joins TRBV30 to TRBJ1-1, with D possibly being TRBD1 (6 bases). This CDR3 contains 13 residues. Trimming shortened V by 4 bases and J by 4 bases, and 13 bases separated the two germline ends. Germline V CDR1 and CDR2: GTSNPN, SVGIG (reference sequence). CDR3 sequence (DNA): TGTGCCTGGAAATGGGGGCGCGTCACTGAAGCTTTCTTT. Amino acids: CAWKWGRVTEAFF.

This clone has just one count. The chain links TRBV11-2 to TRBJ1-1; possibly TRBD1 for D (6 bases). Deletions cut 5 bases from V and 4 bases from J, with 17 bases between. The germline V gene encodes CDR1 SGHAT and CDR2 FQNNGV. This CDR3 is built from 15 residues. This chain's CDR3 is CASSPTTGSFTEAFF. DNA for the CDR3: TGTGCCAGCAGCCCAACGACAGGTTCCTTCACTGAAGCTTTCTTT.